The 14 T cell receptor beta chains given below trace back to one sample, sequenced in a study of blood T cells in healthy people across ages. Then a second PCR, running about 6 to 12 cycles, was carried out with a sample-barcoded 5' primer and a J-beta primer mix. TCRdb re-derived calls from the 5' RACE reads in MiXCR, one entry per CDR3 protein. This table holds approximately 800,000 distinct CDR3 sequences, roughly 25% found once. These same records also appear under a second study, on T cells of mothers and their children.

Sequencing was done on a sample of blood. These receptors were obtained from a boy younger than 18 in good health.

This CDR3 is CASSQGQGTYGYTF. The CDR3 nucleotides are TGCGCCAGCAGCCAAGGACAGGGAACCTATGGCTACACCTTC. The chain uses TRBV4-3 and TRBJ1-2; 7 nucleotides match TRBD1. V lost 1 base, J lost 4 bases, and 3 bases stayed unmatched. CDR1 LGHNA and CDR2 YSLEER come from the germline V gene. The CDR3 extends over 14 amino acids.

CDR3 sequence: CASSLGGGPNSPLHF. The CDR3, as DNA: TGTGCCAGCAGCTTAGGGGGAGGGCCGAATTCACCCCTCCACTTT. This chain links TRBV7-2 with TRBJ1-6; D gene ambiguous. The CDR3 is made up of 15 amino acids. V was trimmed by 1 base and J by 7 bases, leaving 11 bases between them. Germline loops: CDR1 SGHTA, CDR2 FQGNSA.

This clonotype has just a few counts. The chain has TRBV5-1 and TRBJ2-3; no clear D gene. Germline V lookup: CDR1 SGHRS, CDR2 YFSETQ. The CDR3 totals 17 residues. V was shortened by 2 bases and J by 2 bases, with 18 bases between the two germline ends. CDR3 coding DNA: TGCGCCAGCAGCTTTTCATCCGGCCAAGCCACCACAGATACGCAGTATTTT. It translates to CASSFSSGQATTDTQYF. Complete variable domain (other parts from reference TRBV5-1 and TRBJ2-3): KAGVTQTPRYLIKTRGQQVTLSCSPISGHRSVSWYQQTPGQGLQFLFEYFSETQRNKGNFPGRFSGRQFSNSRSEMNVSTLELGDSALYLCASSFSSGQATTDTQYFGPGTRLTVL.

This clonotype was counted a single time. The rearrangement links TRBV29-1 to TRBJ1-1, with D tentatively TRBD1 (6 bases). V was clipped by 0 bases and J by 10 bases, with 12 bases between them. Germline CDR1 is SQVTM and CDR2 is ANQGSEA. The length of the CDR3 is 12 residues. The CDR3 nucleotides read TGCAGCGTTGAAGATATGGGGGCGCGAGCTTTCTTT. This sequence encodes CSVEDMGARAFF.

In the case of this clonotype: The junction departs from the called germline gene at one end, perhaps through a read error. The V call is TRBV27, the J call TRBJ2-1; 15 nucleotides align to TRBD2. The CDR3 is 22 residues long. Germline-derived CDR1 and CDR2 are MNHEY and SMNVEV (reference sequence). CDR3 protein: CASSLKGGLGTSGRKAYNEQSF. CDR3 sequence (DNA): TGTGCCAGCAGTCTCAAAGGGGGGTTAGGGACTAGCGGGAGGAAAGCCTACAATGAGCAGTCCTTC.

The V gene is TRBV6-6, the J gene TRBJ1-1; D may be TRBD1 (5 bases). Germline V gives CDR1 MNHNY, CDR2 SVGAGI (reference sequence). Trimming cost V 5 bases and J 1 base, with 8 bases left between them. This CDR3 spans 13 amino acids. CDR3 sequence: CASSGAENTEAFF. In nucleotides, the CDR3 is TGTGCCAGCAGTGGGGCGGAGAACACTGAAGCTTTCTTT.

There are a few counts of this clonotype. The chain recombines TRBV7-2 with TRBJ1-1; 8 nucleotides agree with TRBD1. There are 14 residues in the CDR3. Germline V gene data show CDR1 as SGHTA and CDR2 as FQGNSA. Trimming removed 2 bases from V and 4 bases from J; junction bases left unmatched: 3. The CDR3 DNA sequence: TGTGCCAGCAGCTTATCAGGGGGCGTCACTGAAGCTTTCTTT. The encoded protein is CASSLSGGVTEAFF.

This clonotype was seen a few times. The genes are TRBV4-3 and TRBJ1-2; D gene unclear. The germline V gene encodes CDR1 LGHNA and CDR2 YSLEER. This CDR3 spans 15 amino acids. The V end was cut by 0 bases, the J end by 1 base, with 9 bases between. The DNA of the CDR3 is TGCGCCAGCAGCCAAGACCCCGGGCTTAACTATGGCTACACCTTC. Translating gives CASSQDPGLNYGYTF.

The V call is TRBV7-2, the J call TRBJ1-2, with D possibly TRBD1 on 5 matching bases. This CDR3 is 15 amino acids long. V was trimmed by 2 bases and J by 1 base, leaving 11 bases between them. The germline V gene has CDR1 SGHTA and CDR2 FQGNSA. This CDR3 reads CASSLLGADNYGYTF. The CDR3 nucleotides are TGTGCCAGCAGCTTATTAGGGGCCGATAACTATGGCTACACCTTC.

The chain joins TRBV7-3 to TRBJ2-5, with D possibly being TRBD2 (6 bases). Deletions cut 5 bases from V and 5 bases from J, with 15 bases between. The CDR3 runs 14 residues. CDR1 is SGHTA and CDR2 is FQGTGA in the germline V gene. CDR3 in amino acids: CASSPFAGLETQYF. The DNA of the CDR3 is TGTGCCAGCAGCCCGTTCGCGGGACTTGAGACCCAGTACTTC.

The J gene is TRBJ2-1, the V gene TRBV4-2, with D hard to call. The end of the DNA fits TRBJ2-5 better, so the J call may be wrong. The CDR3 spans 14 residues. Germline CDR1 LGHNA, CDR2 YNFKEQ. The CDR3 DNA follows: TGTGCCAGCAGCCAAGGGTTAGGATTGGAGACCCAGTACTTC. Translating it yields CASSQGLGLETQYF.

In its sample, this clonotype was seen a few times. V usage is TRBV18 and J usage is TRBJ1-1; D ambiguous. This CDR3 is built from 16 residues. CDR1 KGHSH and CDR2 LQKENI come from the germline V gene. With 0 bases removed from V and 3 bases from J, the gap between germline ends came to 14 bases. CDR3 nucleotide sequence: TGTGCCAGCTCACCACCGTCAAGTACCGAAGACACTGAAGCTTTCTTT. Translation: CASSPPSSTEDTEAFF.

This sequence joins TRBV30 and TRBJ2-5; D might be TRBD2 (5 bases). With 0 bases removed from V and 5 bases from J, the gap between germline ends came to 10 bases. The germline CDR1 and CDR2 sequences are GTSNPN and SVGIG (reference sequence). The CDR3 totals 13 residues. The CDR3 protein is CAWSVWLAETQYF. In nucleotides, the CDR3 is TGTGCCTGGAGTGTTTGGCTAGCCGAGACCCAGTACTTC.

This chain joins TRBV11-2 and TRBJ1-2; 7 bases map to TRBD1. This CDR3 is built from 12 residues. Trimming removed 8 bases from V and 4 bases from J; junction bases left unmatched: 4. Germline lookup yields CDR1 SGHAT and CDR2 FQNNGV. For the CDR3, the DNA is TGTGCCAGCGCGGGACAGATCTATGGCTACACCTTC. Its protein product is CASAGQIYGYTF.